The TCR beta chain described here comes from a study of T cell responses to AZD1222 COVID-19 vaccine. The germline V gene has CDR1 MDHEN and CDR2 SYDVKM. V lost 3 bases to trimming and J lost 6 bases, with 8 bases between them. The CDR3 is made up of 12 amino acids. Produced via immunoSEQ multiplex PCR; TCRdb's table is partial and in-frame only. Of about 150,000 clones in the sample, about 87% were seen once. The V call is TRBV28, the J call TRBJ1-1, with D possibly being TRBD1 (5 bases). The clonotype originates from an adult who received the AZD1222 COVID-19 vaccine. The sample in question was peripheral blood, obtained 28 days after the second AZD1222 dose. The CDR3 DNA reads as TGTGCCAGCAGTTTGAGGGGTGCTGAAGCTTTCTTT. Its protein product is CASSLRGAEAFF.